This TCR beta chain came from a study of T cell repertoires in cytomegalovirus infection. Study-level background: From public TCR beta signatures came an indication of both CMV infection and matching HLA type.

Findings and limits, study-wide: People with CMV and the relevant HLA were identified by cumulative public TCR beta family frequency.

Via MiXCR, TCRdb re-called the reads, giving one row per CDR3 protein. Counted here are a few hundred thousand distinct CDR3 sequences, 9% to 9.5% occurring once; the ten biggest clones make up approximately 4.5%. With 1 base removed from V and 2 bases from J, the gap between germline ends came to 9 bases. The V gene's germline CDR1 is KGHSH and CDR2 LQKENI. This CDR3 spans 15 amino acids. This clonotype occurred a few times. Its antigen is undetermined. The clonotype comes from a human donor in good health (CMV status not recorded). Some clones in this sample may be carry-over from other donors' samples. The chain carries TRBV18 and TRBJ1-5; possible D gene TRBD1, 5 bases. Sequenced input: PBMCs. The CDR3 nucleotides are TGTGCCAGCTCACCACAGGAAGGGGGCAATCAGCCCCAGCATTTT. Residues: CASSPQEGGNQPQHF.